This T cell receptor (beta chain) stems from a study of T cell responses to AZD1222 COVID-19 vaccine. Whole-study findings and limits: Regions left unmutated in variants are reportedly the target of nearly half of spike-specific TCRs. Spike-specific TCR breadth and depth went up after people got two AZD1222 doses. Regions 160-218 and 743-854 dominated among vaccine-associated CD4 TCRs spanning spike. Repertoire samples came only from after the peak T cell response.

A remark on this clone: Its antigen is currently unknown.

TCRdb's copy holds only in-frame clones and misses some; the assay was immunoSEQ multiplex PCR. This sample has more than 85,000 clones; roughly 87% occur once, and the top ten carry 13%. The CDR3 extends over 15 amino acids. CDR1 and CDR2 (germline): SGHDT, YYEEEE. The V end was cut by 2 bases, the J end by 4 bases, with 12 bases between. This sequence originates from an adult in good health. The chain has TRBV5-6 and TRBJ1-4; a possible D gene is TRBD1 (5 bases). This material consisted of peripheral blood, taken on day 0 of MenACWY control vaccination. Written as DNA, the CDR3 is TGTGCCAGCAGCTTAGCAGGGACTGATAATGAAAAACTGTTTTTT. Protein: CASSLAGTDNEKLFF.